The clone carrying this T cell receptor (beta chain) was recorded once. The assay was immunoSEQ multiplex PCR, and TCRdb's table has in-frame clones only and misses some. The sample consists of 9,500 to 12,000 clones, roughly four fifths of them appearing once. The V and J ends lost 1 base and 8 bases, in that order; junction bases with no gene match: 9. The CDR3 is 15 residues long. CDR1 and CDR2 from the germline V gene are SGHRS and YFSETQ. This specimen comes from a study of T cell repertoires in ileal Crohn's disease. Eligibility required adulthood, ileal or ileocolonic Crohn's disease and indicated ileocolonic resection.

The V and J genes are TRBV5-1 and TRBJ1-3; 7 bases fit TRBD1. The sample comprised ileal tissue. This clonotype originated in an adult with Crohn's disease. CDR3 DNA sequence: TGCGCCAGCAGCTTGCCCCGGGACAGACTAGACACCATATATTTT. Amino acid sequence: CASSLPRDRLDTIYF.